This TCR beta chain was identified in a study of shared clonotypes between healthy human individuals. Using approximately 190 ng DNA, tens of thousands of T cell genomes, the sorted-subset replicate PCRs were run. The method was immunoSEQ multiplex PCR; TCRdb's version includes in-frame clones alone and lacks a portion of them. The table has hundreds of thousands of clones, around four fifths seen once; the top ten hold 8.5% to 12%. As to this clone: The antigen is not known.

Every contributor of samples was a Caucasian grown-up residing in Nashville, Tennessee. The CDR3 is 17 residues long. Germline lookup yields CDR1 SGDLS and CDR2 YYNGEE. Germline trimming cut 3 bases from V and 4 bases from J; bases unmatched to any gene: 11. Study results and caveats: In general, naive subsets displayed greater estimated richness than memory subsets did. Among donors, clonotype sharing was expected to be affected by sequencing depth.

This clonotype was obtained from a man aged 30 to 39 in good health. The V gene is TRBV9, the J gene TRBJ2-7; 12 bases agree with TRBD2. The sample taken for sequencing was memory CD4+ T cells sorted from blood. Specified subset: CD45RA-negative fraction. The CDR3: CASSARLAGEGRYEQYF. CDR3 coding DNA: TGTGCCAGCAGCGCCCGACTAGCGGGAGAAGGTCGGTACGAGCAGTACTTC.